This is a list of T cell receptor beta chains from one sample in a study of T cells in localized non-small cell lung cancer. The protocol was immunoSEQ multiplex PCR, while the TCRdb copy is restricted to in-frame clones and leaves out a portion. Seen here are about 15,000 clones, around 83% observed once, and the top ten hold over 4%. Sequences were derived from peripheral blood, sampled before any cancer treatment. The receptor set was obtained from a woman aged 40 to 75 with stage I lung adenocarcinoma. The CDR3 runs from the conserved cysteine through the conserved F or W. The D gene is left open where the match is weak. Clone size is not always given. Where it is, it says once, few, many or a class for expanded clones.

NA,TRBJ2-1,TRBV7-2,few,CASSLSRPAGEQFF,TGTGCCAGCAGCTTAAGTCGGCCTGCCGGTGAGCAGTTCTTC
NA,TRBJ2-3,TRBV6-6,NA,CASSTPGTDTQYF,TGTGCCAGCAGTACCCCGGGCACAGATACGCAGTATTTT
TRBD1,TRBJ1-5,TRBV9,NA,CASSGTFRTGGGQPQHF,TGTGCCAGCAGCGGAACCTTTAGGACAGGGGGGGGCCAGCCCCAGCATTTT
NA,TRBJ1-3,TRBV19,NA,CASSDNSGNTIYF,TGTGCCAGTAGTGACAACTCTGGAAACACCATATATTTT
TRBD2,TRBJ2-3,TRBV7-3,NA,CASSPGGAAYTDTQYF,TGTGCCAGCAGCCCCGGGGGGGCCGCCTACACAGATACGCAGTATTTT
NA,TRBJ1-2,TRBV5-1,NA,CASSLGGGSFLNGYTF,TGCGCCAGCAGCTTAGGAGGGGGGTCTTTTTTGAATGGCTACACCTTC
TRBD1,TRBJ1-2,TRBV6-1,NA,CASSEPGQGVGYGYTF,TGTGCCAGCAGTGAACCTGGACAGGGGGTTGGTTATGGCTACACCTTC
TRBD1,TRBJ1-2,TRBV7-2,NA,CASSLGQGARGYTF,TGTGCCAGCAGCTTGGGACAGGGGGCGCGGGGCTACACCTTC
NA,TRBJ2-1,TRBV11-2,NA,CASSLHGNEQFF,TGTGCCAGCAGCTTACATGGGAATGAGCAGTTCTTC
NA,TRBJ1-2,TRBV11-2,NA,CASSLDTSLRGYTF,TGTGCCAGCAGCTTAGATACGTCCCTGAGGGGCTACACCTTC
TRBD1,TRBJ1-5,TRBV19,NA,CASSPQQGNQPQHF,TGTGCCAGTAGCCCGCAACAGGGGAATCAGCCCCAGCATTTT
NA,TRBJ1-6,TRBV18,NA,CASSPGQHYNSPLHF,TGTGCCAGCTCACCAGGACAGCACTATAATTCACCCCTCCACTTT
TRBD2,TRBJ2-1,TRBV11-2,NA,CASRRTSGGSSYNEQFF,TGTGCCAGCAGGAGAACTAGCGGGGGGAGCTCCTACAATGAGCAGTTCTTC
NA,TRBJ2-3,TRBV9,NA,CASSVGAADTQYF,TGTGCCAGCAGCGTAGGAGCCGCGGATACGCAGTATTTT
NA,TRBJ1-4,TRBV7-2,large,CASTISTNEKLFF,TGTGCCAGCACCATTTCAACTAATGAAAAACTGTTTTTT
NA,TRBJ2-5,TRBV2,NA,CASSPNRFAETQYF,TGTGCCAGCTCCCCTAACAGGTTCGCCGAGACCCAGTACTTC
NA,TRBJ2-7,TRBV6-1,NA,CASSLLAVPYEQYF,TGTGCCAGCAGTCTACTGGCTGTACCCTACGAGCAGTACTTC
NA,TRBJ1-6,TRBV4-3,NA,CASSQDRRPGSNSPLHF,TGCGCCAGCAGCCAAGATCGGAGACCCGGGAGTAATTCACCCCTCCACTTT
TRBD1,TRBJ2-5,TRBV4-1,NA,CASSPKLGGRETQYF,TGCGCCAGCAGCCCCAAGTTAGGGGGCCGCGAGACCCAGTACTTC
TRBD1,TRBJ2-2,TRBV29-1,NA,CSVELAGGGHGELFF,TGCAGCGTTGAATTAGCAGGGGGCGGGCACGGGGAGCTGTTTTTT
TRBD1,TRBJ2-3,TRBV5-1,NA,CASSLEGTGISDTQYF,TGCGCCAGCAGCTTAGAGGGGACAGGGATTTCAGATACGCAGTATTTT
NA,TRBJ1-1,TRBV20-1,NA,CSASGTVDAFF,TGCAGTGCTAGTGGGACGGTTGACGCTTTCTTT
NA,TRBJ2-5,TRBV7-9,NA,CASSLAEVLGETQYF,TGTGCCAGCAGCTTAGCGGAGGTTCTAGGAGAGACCCAGTACTTC
NA,TRBJ2-3,TRBV5-1,NA,CASSLKSGTDTQYF,TGCGCCAGCAGCTTGAAGTCAGGCACAGATACGCAGTATTTT
NA,TRBJ2-3,TRBV5-1,NA,CASSFLTRMSTDTQYF,TGCGCCAGCAGCTTCCTGACACGTATGAGCACAGATACGCAGTATTTT
NA,TRBJ1-2,TRBV7-9,few,CASSLGVNYGYTF,TGTGCCAGCAGCTTAGGCGTAAACTATGGCTACACCTTC
NA,TRBJ2-3,TRBV28,NA,CASSSSFGLVNTDTQYF,TGTGCCAGCAGCTCCAGTTTTGGGCTGGTAAACACAGATACGCAGTATTTT
NA,TRBJ1-1,TRBV4-2,NA,CASSQGNWGSPTEAFF,TGTGCCAGCAGCCAAGGCAACTGGGGTTCGCCGACTGAAGCTTTCTTT
NA,TRBJ2-7,TRBV7-2,NA,CASRITSNSYEQYF,TGTGCCAGCAGGATAACATCTAACTCCTACGAGCAGTACTTC
NA,TRBJ1-3,TRBV5-4,NA,CASSLIGWPEEGNTIYF,TGTGCCAGCAGCTTGATCGGGTGGCCCGAGGAGGGAAACACCATATATTTT
TRBD2,TRBJ2-3,TRBV5-4,NA,CASSLSGGTWDTQYF,TGTGCCAGCAGCTTGAGCGGGGGAACCTGGGATACGCAGTATTTT
NA,TRBJ2-7,TRBV27,NA,CASRSSSYEQYF,TGTGCCAGCAGATCTAGCTCCTACGAGCAGTACTTC
NA,TRBJ1-2,TRBV12-5,NA,CATSPPGGRPGGYTF,TGTGCTACCTCCCCCCCGGGGGGAAGGCCGGGAGGCTACACCTTC
NA,TRBJ1-6,TRBV9,NA,CASSSSTGSSYNSPLHF,TGTGCCAGCAGCTCGTCGACGGGAAGCTCCTATAATTCACCCCTCCACTTT
NA,TRBJ2-7,TRBV5-1,NA,CASKEGTSSYEQYF,TGCGCCAGCAAGGAGGGGACCAGCTCCTACGAGCAGTACTTC
NA,TRBJ2-7,TRBV19,NA,CASSGSKQGVIPWNSYEQYF,TGTGCCAGCAGCGGATCGAAACAGGGAGTCATACCCTGGAACTCCTACGAGCAGTACTTC
NA,TRBJ2-5,TRBV30,few,CAWSVVGRGSGTQYF,TGTGCCTGGAGTGTAGTAGGTAGAGGGTCCGGGACCCAGTACTTC
NA,TRBJ2-7,TRBV7-8,NA,CASSSYAGIEQYF,TGTGCCAGCAGCTCTTACGCGGGGATCGAGCAGTACTTC
NA,TRBJ2-3,TRBV13,NA,CASSPGVGDTDTQYF,TGTGCCAGCAGCCCGGGTGTCGGGGACACAGATACGCAGTATTTT
NA,TRBJ2-4,TRBV19,NA,CASSIGDTANIQYF,TGTGCCAGTAGTATCGGAGACACCGCAAACATTCAGTACTTC
NA,TRBJ1-1,TRBV6-5,few,CASSYDGSGRNTEAFF,TGTGCCAGCAGTTACGACGGCTCCGGGCGGAACACTGAAGCTTTCTTT
TRBD1,TRBJ2-1,TRBV5-4,NA,CASSLGGQGAYEQFF,TGTGCCAGCAGCTTGGGGGGACAGGGGGCGTATGAGCAGTTCTTC
NA,TRBJ2-1,TRBV20-1,NA,CSARGGNEQFF,TGCAGTGCTAGAGGGGGCAATGAGCAGTTCTTC
NA,TRBJ1-1,TRBV10-2,NA,CASSERAGLEAFF,TGCGCCAGCAGTGAAAGGGCAGGCCTCGAAGCTTTCTTT
NA,TRBJ1-2,TRBV28,NA,CASTLNYGYTF,TGTGCCAGCACCCTTAACTATGGCTACACCTTC
NA,TRBJ1-2,TRBV30,NA,CAWSRDINYGYTF,TGTGCCTGGAGTAGGGACATCAACTATGGCTACACCTTC
NA,TRBJ1-4,TRBV19,NA,CASTRGRPNEKLFF,TGTGCCAGTACAAGGGGACGGCCTAATGAAAAACTGTTTTTT
TRBD2,TRBJ2-3,TRBV28,NA,CASSLVSSGVSGTQYF,TGTGCCAGCAGTTTAGTTTCTAGCGGGGTGTCGGGTACGCAGTATTTT
NA,TRBJ1-4,TRBV10-3,NA,CAIRKTGSNEKLFF,TGTGCCATCAGGAAGACAGGCTCAAATGAAAAACTGTTTTTT
NA,TRBJ1-5,TRBV9,NA,CASSVSTGPNQPQHF,TGTGCCAGCAGCGTTTCTACGGGACCCAATCAGCCCCAGCATTTT
TRBD1,TRBJ1-6,TRBV16,NA,CASSYKYRGVGSPLHF,TGTGCCAGCAGCTACAAGTACAGGGGAGTTGGTTCACCCCTCCACTTT
TRBD1,TRBJ2-7,TRBV6-5,NA,CASSPRDRGHWEQYF,TGTGCCAGCAGTCCCCGGGACAGGGGGCATTGGGAGCAGTACTTC
TRBD1,TRBJ2-5,TRBV6-1,NA,CASSAGGSSQETQYF,TGTGCCAGCAGTGCAGGGGGCAGTAGCCAAGAGACCCAGTACTTC